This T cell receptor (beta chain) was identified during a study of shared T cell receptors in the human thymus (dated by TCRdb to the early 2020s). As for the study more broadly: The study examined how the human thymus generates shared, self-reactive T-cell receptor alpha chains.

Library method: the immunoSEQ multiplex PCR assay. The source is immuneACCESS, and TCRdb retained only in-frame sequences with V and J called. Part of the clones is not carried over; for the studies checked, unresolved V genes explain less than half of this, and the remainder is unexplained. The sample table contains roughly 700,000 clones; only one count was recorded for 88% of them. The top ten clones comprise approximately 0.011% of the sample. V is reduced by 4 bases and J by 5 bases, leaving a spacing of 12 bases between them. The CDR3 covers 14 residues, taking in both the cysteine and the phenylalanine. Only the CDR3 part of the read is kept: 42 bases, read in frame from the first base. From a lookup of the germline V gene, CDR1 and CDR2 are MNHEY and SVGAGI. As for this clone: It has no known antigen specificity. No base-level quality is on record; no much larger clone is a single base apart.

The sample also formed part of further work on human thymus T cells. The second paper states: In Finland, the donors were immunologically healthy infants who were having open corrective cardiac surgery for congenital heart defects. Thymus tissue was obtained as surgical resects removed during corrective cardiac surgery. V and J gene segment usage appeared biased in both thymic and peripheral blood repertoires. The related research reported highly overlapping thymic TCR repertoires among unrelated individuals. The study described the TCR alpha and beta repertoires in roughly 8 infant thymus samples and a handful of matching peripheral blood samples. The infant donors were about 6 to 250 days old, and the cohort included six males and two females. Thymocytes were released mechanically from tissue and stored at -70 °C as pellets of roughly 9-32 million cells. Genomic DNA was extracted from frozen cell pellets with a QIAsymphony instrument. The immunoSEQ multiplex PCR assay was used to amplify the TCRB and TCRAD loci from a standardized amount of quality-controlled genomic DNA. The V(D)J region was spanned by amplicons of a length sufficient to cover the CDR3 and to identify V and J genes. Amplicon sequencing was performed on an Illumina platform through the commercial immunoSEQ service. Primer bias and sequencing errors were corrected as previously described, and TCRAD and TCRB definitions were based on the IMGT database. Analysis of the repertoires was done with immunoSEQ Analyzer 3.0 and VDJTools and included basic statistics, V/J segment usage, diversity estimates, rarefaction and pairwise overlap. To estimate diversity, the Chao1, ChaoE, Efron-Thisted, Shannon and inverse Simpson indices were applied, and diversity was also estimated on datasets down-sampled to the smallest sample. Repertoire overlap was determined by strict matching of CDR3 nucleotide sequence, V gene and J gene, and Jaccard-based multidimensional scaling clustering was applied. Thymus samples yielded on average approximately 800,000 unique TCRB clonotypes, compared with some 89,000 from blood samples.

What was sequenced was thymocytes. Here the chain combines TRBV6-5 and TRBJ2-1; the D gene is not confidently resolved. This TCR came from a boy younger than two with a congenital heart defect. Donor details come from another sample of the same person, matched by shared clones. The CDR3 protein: CASSFKRSDNEQFF. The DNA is TGTGCCAGCAGTTTCAAGCGCTCGGACAATGAGCAGTTCTTC.